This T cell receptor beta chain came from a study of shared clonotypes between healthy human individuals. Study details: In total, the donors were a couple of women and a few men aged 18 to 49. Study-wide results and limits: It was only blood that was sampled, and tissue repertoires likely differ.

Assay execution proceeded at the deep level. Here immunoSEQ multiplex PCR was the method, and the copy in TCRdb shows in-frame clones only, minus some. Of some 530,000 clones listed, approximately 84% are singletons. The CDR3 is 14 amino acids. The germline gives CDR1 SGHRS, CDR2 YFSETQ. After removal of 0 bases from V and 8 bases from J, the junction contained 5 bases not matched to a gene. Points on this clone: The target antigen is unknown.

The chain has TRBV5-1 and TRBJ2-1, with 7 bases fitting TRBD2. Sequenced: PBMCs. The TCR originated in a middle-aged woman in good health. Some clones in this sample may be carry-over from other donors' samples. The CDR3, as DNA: TGCGCCAGCAGCTTGGGTGGGAGGGTGGATGAGCAGTTCTTC. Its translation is CASSLGGRVDEQFF.